This entry lists 25 T cell receptor beta chains sequenced from one sample in a study of spatial heterogeneity in lung cancer. MiXCR, applied by TCRdb to the 5' RACE reads, yields one record per CDR3 protein. This sample carries 1,700 or so distinct CDR3 sequences, roughly 12% of them seen once, and the ten largest clones take about an eighth. Noted time point: sample taken at primary tumor resection. Sequenced here: normal lung tissue next to the tumor, sampled at surgery. The receptors come from a female donor with early-stage non-small cell lung cancer.

At least ten counts were recorded for this clonotype. This sequence joins TRBV11-2 and TRBJ2-3, with D unclear. Germline V lookup: CDR1 SGHAT, CDR2 FQNNGV. Trimming shortened V by 0 bases and J by 1 base, and 8 bases separated the two germline ends. The CDR3 contains 15 residues. CDR3 protein: CASSLDSSGTDTQYF. CDR3 sequence (DNA): TGTGCCAGCAGCTTAGATTCCAGCGGCACAGATACGCAGTATTTT.

Sample share makes this clonotype medium-sized (0.01 to 0.1%). The rearrangement links TRBV7-6 to TRBJ2-2; 7 bases are a match to TRBD1. The CDR3 runs 14 residues. V was pared by 2 bases and J by 7 bases, with 4 bases of the junction left unmatched. In germline, CDR1 is SGHVS, CDR2 FNYEAQ. In DNA form, the CDR3 reads TGTGCCAGCAGCTTAACAGGGGATTACGGGGAGCTGTTTTTT. Residues: CASSLTGDYGELFF.

By sample share, this clonotype is medium-sized. The V and J genes are TRBV28 and TRBJ2-2; TRBD1 aligns across 10 bases. V was pared by 5 bases and J by 5 bases, with 5 bases of the junction left unmatched. The CDR3 consists of 15 residues. Germline V CDR1 and CDR2: MDHEN, SYDVKM. The CDR3 loop is CASSKRQGATGELFF. CDR3 in DNA: TGTGCCAGCAGTAAAAGACAGGGGGCGACCGGGGAGCTGTTTTTT.

By proportion, this clonotype is medium-sized. The chain couples TRBV29-1 to TRBJ1-1; no reliable D call. CDR1 and CDR2 from the germline V gene are SQVTM and ANQGSEA. The CDR3 extends over 11 amino acids. Trimming took off 7 bases at V and 5 bases at J, with 11 bases between the two ends. DNA for the CDR3: TGCAGCGCCTTGGTACAAACTGAAGCTTTCTTT. It codes for CSALVQTEAFF.

This clonotype is judged large. CDR3 sequence reads: CASSGGTGGGGNQPQHF. The CDR3 coding sequence is TGTGCCAGCAGTGGAGGGACAGGGGGTGGGGGCAATCAGCCCCAGCATTTT. The chain recombines TRBV27 with TRBJ1-5; 11 bases agree with TRBD1. CDR3 length: 17 amino acids. Per germline, CDR1 MNHEY and CDR2 SMNVEV (reference sequence). V lost 5 bases, J lost 2 bases, and 8 bases stayed unmatched.

This clonotype is medium-sized (0.01 to 0.1%) within its sample. The genes are TRBV13 and TRBJ2-3; D unresolved. The CDR3 extends over 14 amino acids. From germline, CDR1 is PRHDT and CDR2 FYEKMQ (reference sequence). V lost 3 bases to trimming and J lost 4 bases, with 11 bases between them. The CDR3 coding sequence is TGTGCCAGCAGCTTGTCCCCAGAGGCAGATACGCAGTATTTT. As protein: CASSLSPEADTQYF.

This clonotype was counted many times. The chain combines TRBV3-1 with TRBJ2-7; 9 nucleotides align to TRBD2. The junction had 5 bases not matched to a gene; V was cut back by 1 base and J by 4 bases. Germline V gene data show CDR1 as LGHDT and CDR2 as YNNKEL (reference sequence). The CDR3 is 15 amino acids. DNA for the CDR3: TGTGCCAGCAGCCAAGGGCCTAGCGGGACTTACGAGCAGTACTTC. Protein: CASSQGPSGTYEQYF.

This clonotype is categorized as medium-sized. This chain uses TRBV5-1 with TRBJ1-6, with D unclear. The CDR3 extends over 16 amino acids. Germline loops: CDR1 SGHRS, CDR2 YFSETQ. Trimming took 2 bases from V and 2 from J, leaving 11 bases between them. For the CDR3, the DNA is TGCGCCAGCAGCTTACAAGGCCCGACCTATAATTCACCCCTCCACTTT. The encoded protein is CASSLQGPTYNSPLHF. The full variable domain, completed using reference TRBV5-1 and TRBJ1-6, is KAGVTQTPRYLIKTRGQQVTLSCSPISGHRSVSWYQQTPGQGLQFLFEYFSETQRNKGNFPGRFSGRQFSNSRSEMNVSTLELGDSALYLCASSLQGPTYNSPLHFGNGTRLTVT.

This clonotype was detected only a few times. Here the CDR3 DNA reads TGCAGTGCTAGTCTGGCCGTGGGGATACCAATCCATTATGGCTACACCTTC. Its protein is CSASLAVGIPIHYGYTF. The chain links TRBV20-1 to TRBJ1-2; no clear D. Trimming cost V 3 bases and J 5 bases, with 25 bases left between them. This CDR3 has 17 amino acids. Germline-derived CDR1 and CDR2 are DFQATT and SNEGSKA (reference sequence).

In this sample, this clonotype is medium-sized. The rearrangement links TRBV7-2 to TRBJ2-3, with TRBD2 identical over 7 bases. Germline V gene sequence: CDR1 SGHTA, CDR2 FQGNSA. V gave up 3 bases and J gave up 5 bases; unmatched junction bases: 5. The CDR3 extends over 14 amino acids. CDR3 bases: TGTGCCAGCAGCTTTGCGGGAGCCAGAGATACGCAGTATTTT. It yields the protein CASSFAGARDTQYF.

By share of the sample, this clonotype is medium-sized. The chain has TRBV7-3 and TRBJ2-3, with TRBD1 matching over 8 bases. With V trimmed by 4 bases and J by 3 bases, 6 bases remained unmatched. The germline V gene has CDR1 SGHTA and CDR2 FQGTGA. The CDR3 runs 15 residues. CDR3 in amino acids: CASSSRGQGTDTQYF. CDR3 nucleotide sequence: TGTGCCAGCAGCTCCAGGGGGCAGGGGACAGATACGCAGTATTTT.

This clonotype turned up a few times. This chain uses TRBV6-6 with TRBJ1-1, with D perhaps TRBD1 (5 bases). This CDR3 region has 15 residues. The germline V gene has CDR1 MNHNY and CDR2 SVGAGI (reference sequence). Trimming removed 6 bases at V and 1 base at J, with 15 bases between. CDR3 bases: TGTGCCAGCAGGCTGCCACAGGCAACGAACACTGAAGCTTTCTTT. This translates into CASRLPQATNTEAFF.

By frequency in the sample, this clonotype is medium-sized. The chain combines TRBV7-9 with TRBJ2-3, with D hard to call. The CDR3 consists of 15 residues. V lost 2 bases and J lost 0, with 9 bases in between. CDR1 is SEHNR, CDR2 FQNEAQ, per germline (reference sequence). The CDR3 coding sequence is TGTGCCAGCAGCTTACGATCAGCTAGCACAGATACGCAGTATTTT. Translation gives CASSLRSASTDTQYF.

This clonotype is deemed medium-sized (0.01 to 0.1%). The genes are TRBV28 and TRBJ2-1, with D possibly TRBD2 on 6 matching bases. CDR3 size: 16 residues. CDR1 is MDHEN and CDR2 is SYDVKM in the germline V gene. V dropped 2 bases and J dropped 0 bases, with 11 bases sitting between them. The CDR3 region is CASSLAGRGSYNEQFF. As DNA, the CDR3 is TGTGCCAGCAGTTTAGCGGGAAGGGGCTCCTACAATGAGCAGTTCTTC.

This clonotype came up many times. This chain joins TRBV7-2 and TRBJ2-3, with D possibly TRBD2 on 5 matching bases. CDR3 length: 15 amino acids. Germline V gene sequence: CDR1 SGHTA, CDR2 FQGNSA. The ends were cut back, 5 bases at V and 1 base at J, with 13 bases in the middle. This CDR3 reads CASSTGSRGTDTQYF. CDR3 coding DNA: TGTGCCAGCAGCACGGGGAGTCGGGGCACAGATACGCAGTATTTT.

The rearrangement joins TRBV5-4 to TRBJ2-2; 8 bases fit TRBD1. The germline V gene has CDR1 SGHNT and CDR2 YYREEE (reference sequence). The J segment lost 3 bases and the V segment lost 4 bases, leaving 2 bases of the junction unmatched. This CDR3 region has 14 residues. CDR3 nucleotide sequence: TGTGCCAGCAGCGCGGGACAGGACACCGGGGAGCTGTTTTTT. The encoded protein is CASSAGQDTGELFF.

This clonotype is medium-sized within its sample. This chain links TRBV7-3 with TRBJ2-3, with unresolved D. The CDR3 runs to 12 residues. V was cut by 2 bases and J by 10 bases, with 10 bases left in between. Germline loops: CDR1 SGHTA, CDR2 FQGTGA. The CDR3 DNA follows: TGTGCCAGCAGCTTAGGGTTAGGATCGCAGTATTTT. Its protein product is CASSLGLGSQYF.

In this sample, this clonotype is medium-sized. The V call is TRBV27, the J call TRBJ2-5, with unresolved D. CDR1 is MNHEY and CDR2 is SMNVEV in the germline V gene (reference sequence). This CDR3 region has 15 residues. V dropped 4 bases and J dropped 1 base, with 13 bases sitting between them. The CDR3 sequence is CASSSFPLSQETQYF. DNA for the CDR3: TGTGCCAGCAGTTCCTTCCCCCTGAGCCAAGAGACCCAGTACTTC.

Within the sample, this clonotype is medium-sized (0.01 to 0.1%). This chain joins TRBV6-5 and TRBJ2-3, with 11 bases matching TRBD1. Germline V CDR1 and CDR2: MNHEY, SVGAGI. This CDR3 comprises 14 residues. With 6 bases clipped from V and 4 bases from J, the junction kept 3 bases outside the gene matches. In nucleotides, the CDR3 is TGTGCCAGCAGACGGGACAGGGGGGCAGATACGCAGTATTTT. It is translated as CASRRDRGADTQYF.

This clonotype was seen at least ten times. The chain has TRBV7-8 and TRBJ2-7; D ambiguous. V lost 4 bases and J 6 bases, leaving 16 bases between the germline ends. CDR1 SGHVS and CDR2 FQNEAQ come from the germline V gene. The CDR3 consists of 14 residues. DNA of the CDR3: TGTGCCAGCAGCTATATAGACTCGGGTAGCGAGCAGTACTTC. It translates to CASSYIDSGSEQYF.

Judged by abundance, this clonotype is medium-sized. V and J are TRBV6-6 and TRBJ2-2, with 7 nucleotides matching TRBD2. The CDR3 length is 11 residues. CDR1 and CDR2 from the germline V gene are MNHNY and SVGAGI (reference sequence). V dropped 7 bases and J dropped 12; count of bases not matched to a gene: 5. The CDR3 DNA reads as TGTGCCAGCACCATGGGGGGGAAGCTGTTTTTT. It specifies CASTMGGKLFF.

This clonotype is medium-sized (0.01 to 0.1%) in the sample. J is TRBJ2-7 and V is TRBV2, with unresolved D. The CDR3 consists of 11 residues. V lost 2 bases and J lost 5, with 4 bases in between. CDR1 SNHLY and CDR2 FYNNEI come from the germline V gene. The CDR3 region has the DNA TGTGCCAGCAGTGAAACCCACGAGCAGTACGTC. Amino acids: CASSETHEQYV.

Within the sample, this clonotype is medium-sized. The chain couples TRBV5-1 to TRBJ2-1, with TRBD2 identical over 7 bases. CDR3 length: 15 amino acids. Germline CDR1 is SGHRS and CDR2 is YFSETQ. Losses at the gene ends were 0 bases for V and 3 bases for J; bases not matched to a gene: 3. CDR3 sequence (DNA): TGCGCCAGCAGCTTGGCGGGGGAGGGCTACAATGAGCAGTTCTTC. Translation gives CASSLAGEGYNEQFF. The whole variable domain, filled in from reference TRBV5-1 and TRBJ2-1, reads KAGVTQTPRYLIKTRGQQVTLSCSPISGHRSVSWYQQTPGQGLQFLFEYFSETQRNKGNFPGRFSGRQFSNSRSEMNVSTLELGDSALYLCASSLAGEGYNEQFFGPGTRLTVL.

The chain recombines TRBV25-1 with TRBJ2-3; D ambiguous. The CDR3 runs 12 residues. Germline-derived CDR1 and CDR2 are MGHDK and SYGVNS. Trimming shortened V by 11 bases and J by 0 bases, and 9 bases separated the two germline ends. The CDR3: CAGYRSTDTQYF. The DNA for the CDR3 is TGTGCCGGCTATCGTAGCACAGATACGCAGTATTTT. Filled out from reference TRBV25-1 and TRBJ2-3, the complete variable domain reads EADIYQTPRYLVIGTGKKITLECSQTMGHDKMYWYQQDPGMELHLIHYSYGVNSTEKGDLSSESTVSRIRTEHFPLTLESARPSHTSQYLCAGYRSTDTQYFGPGTRLTVL.

The chain links TRBV5-1 to TRBJ2-7, with no clear D. The CDR3 totals 15 residues. The V end was cut by 1 base, the J end by 1 base, with 12 bases between. The germline gives CDR1 SGHRS, CDR2 YFSETQ. The DNA of the CDR3 is TGCGCCAGCAGCTTGTCTTGGCAGAATTCCTACGAGCAGTACTTC. Protein sequence: CASSLSWQNSYEQYF.